This T cell receptor beta chain was captured in a study of somatic mutations in cytotoxic T cells in rheumatoid arthritis. Turning to the study itself: Patient blood, which was peripheral blood collected as 30 ml EDTA, was drawn right after diagnosis and before any treatment started. Among the T-cell populations stained with V beta antibodies, some were separated by flow sorting at nearly 100% purity, including V beta1+ cells whose TCRB was sequenced.

The J segment lost 7 bases and the V segment lost 0 bases, leaving 6 bases of the junction unmatched. The CDR3 length is 15 residues. In germline, CDR1 is SGHKS, CDR2 YYEKEE (reference sequence). Each population, CD4+ and CD8+ cells, was isolated by positive magnetic bead selection and checked for purity by flow cytometry. Study-wide findings and caveats: Within the rheumatoid arthritis patients, CD8+ clonality went up as age increased (Spearman r=0.49). The same was not true of the healthy controls.

About this clone itself: Its antigen is still unknown.

Profiling relied on immunoSEQ multiplex PCR, and the TCRdb table lists in-frame clones only, not all of them. The sample includes tens of thousands of clones, roughly 80% seen only once; the top ten take roughly 3.8%. This TCR was sampled from an adult with rheumatoid arthritis. Sequencing was done on a sample of CD8+ T cells sorted from blood. The chain combines TRBV5-5 with TRBJ2-7; 11 bases match TRBD1. Here the CDR3 reads CASSLGTGGAGEQYF. The CDR3 nucleotides are TGTGCCAGCAGCTTGGGGACAGGGGGCGCGGGTGAGCAGTACTTC.